The entry below gives a single T cell receptor (beta chain) sequence along with its context. CDR1 is MGHDK, CDR2 SYGVNS, per germline. Trimming removed 3 bases at V and 4 bases at J, with 15 bases between. The CDR3 loop spans 15 amino acids. This specimen belongs to a study of T cell responses to AZD1222 COVID-19 vaccine. Sequenced by immunoSEQ multiplex PCR; TCRdb stores in-frame clones only, minus some. The sample lists about 84,000 clones; 70% to 90% were seen once. The sample in question was peripheral blood, obtained 28 days after the second AZD1222 dose. The chain carries TRBV25-1 and TRBJ1-1, with D perhaps TRBD1 (5 bases). The TCR sequence derives from an adult who received the AZD1222 COVID-19 vaccine. The CDR3 protein is CASSDLGHGGTEAFF. DNA for the CDR3: TGTGCCAGCAGTGACCTAGGCCACGGGGGCACTGAAGCTTTCTTT.